This entry features one T cell receptor (beta chain) sequence. Its antigen is unidentified. The data derive from a study of T cell repertoires in cytomegalovirus infection. Study background: Public TCR beta signature analysis indicated the presence of both CMV infection and matching HLA type.

Germline assignment: CDR1 MDHEN and CDR2 SYDVKM. V shed 4 bases, J shed 1 base, and the junction held 8 bases outside the gene matches. The CDR3 totals 18 residues. Study observations and caveats: What dominated the ex vivo response were HLA-C-restricted CMV-specific TCR beta clonotypes. Adding up the frequency of public TCR beta families identified people who carried CMV plus the relevant HLA.

TCRdb redid the calling of the reads with MiXCR, one entry per CDR3 protein. The sample consists of 700,000 to 900,000 distinct CDR3 sequences, almost 30% of them appearing once. The TCR sequence derives from a human donor in good health (CMV status not recorded). Some clones in this sample may be carry-over from other donors' samples. The specimen was cultured CD8+ T cells from PBMCs, collected from culture after CMV antigen stimulation. The chain employs TRBV28 and TRBJ2-1, with 12 bases matching TRBD2. The DNA of the CDR3 is TGTGCCAGCAGTTGGGAGCTAGCGGGGGGGACTTCCTACAATGAGCAGTTCTTC. Amino acids: CASSWELAGGTSYNEQFF.